This TCR beta chain was obtained from a study of blood T cell repertoires in COVID-19. Turning to the study itself: T cells, B-cell-depleted T cells, or PBMCs provided the cDNA or gDNA that served as material.

The CDR3 extends over 18 amino acids. The J segment lost 0 bases and the V segment lost 1 base, leaving 7 bases of the junction unmatched. Germline CDR1 LNHDA, CDR2 SQIVND (reference sequence). This clone was seen just once. TCRdb keeps only in-frame clones here, not all; method: immunoSEQ multiplex PCR. The repertoire holds approximately 10,000 clones, with approximately 88% as singletons. This chain joins TRBV19 and TRBJ2-5; 11 bases line up with TRBD2. The TCR originated in a woman aged 55-70 years with active COVID-19. The sequenced material came from peripheral blood. The CDR3 DNA reads as TGTGCCAGTAGTATAGGGACTAGCGGGCTTGGGTACCAAGAGACCCAGTACTTC. It is translated as CASSIGTSGLGYQETQYF.